Given below is one T cell receptor (beta chain) in context. This sample is drawn from a study of blood T cell repertoires in COVID-19. Some clones are missing from TCRdb's copy, which holds only in-frame ones; the method was immunoSEQ multiplex PCR. The sample shows approximately 150,000 clones, over 75% of them seen only once. The V end was cut by 6 bases, the J end by 6 bases, with 11 bases between. Germline V gene lookup returns CDR1 MNHEY and CDR2 SVGAGI. CDR3 size: 12 residues. This receptor was taken from a man between 65 and 80 years old with acute or convalescent COVID-19. The sequenced sample consisted of peripheral blood. V usage is TRBV6-5 and J usage is TRBJ1-2; D is perhaps TRBD1 (5 bases). CDR3: CASSRAADGYTF. CDR3 bases: TGTGCCAGCAGCAGGGCCGCCGATGGCTACACCTTC.